This entry lists 15 T cell receptor beta chains sequenced from one sample in a study of shared clonotypes between healthy human individuals. Only in-frame clones appear in the TCRdb table, and some are missing; sequencing was by immunoSEQ multiplex PCR. The sample holds about 980,000 clones, more than 75% seen once. The source material was memory CD4+ T cells sorted from blood. As for subset: CD45RA-negative fraction. The receptors come from a man aged 18 to 30 in good health.

The genes are TRBV10-3 and TRBJ1-1; no clear D gene. CDR3 length equals 12 residues. Looked up from germline, CDR1 is ENHRY and CDR2 is SYGVKD. V was clipped by 3 bases and J by 4 bases, with 6 bases between them. The CDR3 region is CAISDVVTEAFF. CDR3 nucleotides: TGTGCCATCAGTGACGTAGTCACTGAAGCTTTCTTT.

The J gene is TRBJ2-7, the V gene TRBV30; D is unresolved. Germline values: CDR1 GTSNPN, CDR2 SVGIG (reference sequence). This CDR3 region has 11 residues. V was cut by 3 bases and J by 3 bases, with 6 bases left in between. The CDR3: CAWSKRYEQYF. The CDR3 DNA reads TGTGCCTGGAGCAAGCGCTACGAGCAGTACTTC.

The chain links TRBV2 to TRBJ2-1; 8 nucleotides align to TRBD1. Germline-derived CDR1 and CDR2 are SNHLY and FYNNEI. V shed 8 bases, J shed 5 bases, and the junction held 8 bases outside the gene matches. This CDR3 is 14 amino acids long. The CDR3 DNA is TGTGCCAGCCGTCCGGGACAGGCGAACAATGAGCAGTTCTTC. Its protein product is CASRPGQANNEQFF.

V is TRBV29-1 and J is TRBJ2-3; no definite D call. CDR1 SQVTM and CDR2 ANQGSEA come from the germline V gene. The CDR3 runs 12 residues. V lost 3 bases and J lost 0, with 4 bases in between. The CDR3 protein is CSVEISTDTQYF. The CDR3 DNA follows: TGCAGCGTTGAGATAAGCACAGATACGCAGTATTTT.

The chain carries TRBV5-1 and TRBJ2-7; no reliable D call. V lost 0 bases and J lost 1, with 11 bases in between. The length of the CDR3 is 15 residues. CDR1 is SGHRS, CDR2 YFSETQ, per germline. The CDR3 region is CASSLEPGRSYEQYF. DNA of the CDR3: TGCGCCAGCAGCTTGGAACCAGGTCGGTCCTACGAGCAGTACTTC. Combining the CDR3 with reference TRBV5-1 and TRBJ2-7 gives the whole variable domain KAGVTQTPRYLIKTRGQQVTLSCSPISGHRSVSWYQQTPGQGLQFLFEYFSETQRNKGNFPGRFSGRQFSNSRSEMNVSTLELGDSALYLCASSLEPGRSYEQYFGPGTRLTVT.

CDR3 sequence: CASSERVGGKNIQYF. The CDR3 region has the DNA TGTGCCAGCAGTGAGCGGGTTGGGGGCAAAAACATTCAGTACTTC. V is TRBV6-1 and J is TRBJ2-4; D may be TRBD1 or TRBD2 (5 bases each). This CDR3 contains 15 residues. V lost 3 bases and J 3 bases, leaving 12 bases between the germline ends. CDR1 is MNHNS, CDR2 SASEGT, per germline.

The table lists this clone with a few counts. The rearrangement links TRBV5-1 to TRBJ2-2; a possible D gene is TRBD1 (5 bases). CDR3 size: 16 residues. In germline, CDR1 is SGHRS, CDR2 YFSETQ. The V gene lost 1 base and the J gene lost 1 base, with 11 bases spanning the gap. The CDR3: CASSLSSQGNTGELFF. CDR3 DNA: TGCGCCAGCAGCTTGTCGAGTCAGGGGAACACCGGGGAGCTGTTTTTT.

This chain joins TRBV7-9 and TRBJ1-1, with 10 bases aligning to TRBD1. This CDR3 contains 13 residues. V trimming: 0 bases; J trimming: 11 bases; junction bases outside the gene matches: 3. Germline V gene lookup returns CDR1 SEHNR and CDR2 FQNEAQ (reference sequence). This CDR3 reads CASSLAGTGVAFF. CDR3 in DNA: TGTGCCAGCAGCTTAGCAGGGACAGGGGTGGCTTTCTTT.

With respect to this clone: A far more abundant clone sits one base away, making this likely a read error. The CDR3, as DNA: TGTGCCAGCAGCCGGTCTGGGGCCAACGTCCTGACTTTC. This codes for CASSRSGANVLTF. This chain joins TRBV7-2 and TRBJ2-6; D call uncertain. The germline gives CDR1 SGHTA, CDR2 FQGNSA. The CDR3 has 13 amino acids. Trimming left V 5 bases short and J 1 base short, with 3 bases between.

This clone was seen more than once but under ten times. The V and J genes are TRBV11-2 and TRBJ2-5, with no clear D. The CDR3 has 13 amino acids. Trimming removed 5 bases from V and 4 bases from J, with 11 bases in between. The germline V gene encodes CDR1 SGHAT and CDR2 FQNNGV. The CDR3 DNA reads as TGTGCCAGCAGCCCGCCGACCAGAGAGACCCAGTACTTC. Its protein product is CASSPPTRETQYF.

This clone was counted at least ten times. This chain links TRBV19 with TRBJ1-3, with 7 bases aligning to TRBD1. There are 14 residues in the CDR3. Germline values: CDR1 LNHDA, CDR2 SQIVND (reference sequence). Trimming cost V 6 bases and J 2 bases; bases outside gene matches: 4. The CDR3 here is CASSRDSTGNTIYF. The DNA for the CDR3 is TGTGCCAGTAGCAGGGACAGCACTGGAAACACCATATATTTT.

This chain links TRBV18 with TRBJ2-3; D tentatively fits TRBD1 or TRBD2 (6 bases each). Germline V gene lookup returns CDR1 KGHSH and CDR2 LQKENI. The CDR3 has 15 amino acids. Trimming shortened V by 5 bases and J by 6 bases, and 18 bases separated the two germline ends. The CDR3 region has the DNA TGTGCCAGCTCAAGAGGGGGGTCAAATTCGGATACGCAGTATTTT. Residues: CASSRGGSNSDTQYF.

The chain combines TRBV7-2 with TRBJ2-4; perhaps TRBD2 as D (6 bases). The CDR3 is 16 residues long. Trimming stripped 5 bases from V and 2 bases from J, with 16 bases between. Germline CDR1 and CDR2: SGHTA and FQGNSA. The CDR3 loop reads CASSEGGTASKNIQYF. CDR3 coding DNA: TGTGCCAGCAGCGAGGGCGGGACCGCCTCCAAAAACATTCAGTACTTC.

Note on this clone: The sample contains more than one DNA sequence encoding this CDR3. The V and J genes are TRBV9 and TRBJ2-3; TRBD2 agrees at 7 bases. This CDR3 has 15 residues. The V and J ends lost 2 bases and 2 bases, in that order; junction bases with no gene match: 5. The germline CDR1 and CDR2 sequences are SGDLS and YYNGEE. The CDR3 DNA follows: TGTGCCAGCAGCGTGGGGGGGACGAACACAGATACGCAGTATTTT. Its protein is CASSVGGTNTDTQYF. Looking up the rest from reference TRBV9 and TRBJ2-3 gives the full variable domain: DSGVTQTPKHLITATGQRVTLRCSPRSGDLSVYWYQQSLDQGLQFLIQYYNGEERAKGNILERFSAQQFPDLHSELNLSSLELGDSALYFCASSVGGTNTDTQYFGPGTRLTVL.

CDR3 nucleotide sequence: TGTGCCAGCAGTCGGACCGGGACTAGATACAATGAGCAGTTCTTC. This translates into CASSRTGTRYNEQFF. The chain joins TRBV7-9 to TRBJ2-1; 8 nucleotides line up with TRBD2. This CDR3 spans 15 amino acids. V was clipped by 6 bases and J by 4 bases; unmatched bases: 8. The germline CDR1 and CDR2 sequences are SEHNR and FQNEAQ (reference sequence).